This TCR beta chain was profiled in a study of blood T cells in healthy people across ages. Overall study findings and caveats: Leaving the PBMCs unsorted stopped any conclusive comparison of naive versus antigen-experienced cells. Long-lived and aged donors differed, with more naive CD4+ cells and higher diversity in the long-lived.

A second about 7 to 11 cycle PCR used barcoded and J-beta primers. Tagging of each cDNA molecule was performed by a template-switch adaptor with 12 random nucleotides. TCRdb independently ran MiXCR on the 5' RACE reads; one entry per CDR3 protein. This sample has about 830,000 distinct CDR3 sequences, with under 80% found just once. Germline-derived CDR1 and CDR2 are GTSNPN and SVGIG (reference sequence). With V trimmed by 5 bases and J by 6 bases, 7 bases remained unmatched. The CDR3 is 14 amino acids. Comments on this clonotype: Its target is unknown.

There were at least 5 micrograms of total RNA extracted from every sample. This receptor was identified in a man aged 25-40 years in good health. The specimen sequenced was blood. This chain uses TRBV30 with TRBJ2-1; TRBD2 aligns across 10 bases. CDR3 sequence reads: CAWDLAGVSNEQFF. The CDR3 bases are TGTGCCTGGGACCTAGCGGGGGTCTCCAATGAGCAGTTCTTC.